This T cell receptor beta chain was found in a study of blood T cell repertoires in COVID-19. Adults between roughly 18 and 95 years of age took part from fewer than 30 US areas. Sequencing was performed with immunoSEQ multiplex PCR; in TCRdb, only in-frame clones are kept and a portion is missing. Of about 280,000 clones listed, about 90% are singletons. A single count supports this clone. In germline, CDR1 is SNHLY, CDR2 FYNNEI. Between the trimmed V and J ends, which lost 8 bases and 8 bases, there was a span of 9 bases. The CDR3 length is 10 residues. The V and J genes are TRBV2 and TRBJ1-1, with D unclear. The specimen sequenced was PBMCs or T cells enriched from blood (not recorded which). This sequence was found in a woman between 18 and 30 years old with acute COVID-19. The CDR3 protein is CASGGREAFF. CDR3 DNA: TGTGCCAGCGGCGGGAGGGAAGCTTTCTTT. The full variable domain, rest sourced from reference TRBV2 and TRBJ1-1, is EPEVTQTPSHQVTQMGQEVILRCVPISNHLYFYWYRQILGQKVEFLVSFYNNEISEKSEIFDDQFSVERPDGSNFTLKIRSTKLEDSAMYFCASGGREAFFGQGTRLTVV.